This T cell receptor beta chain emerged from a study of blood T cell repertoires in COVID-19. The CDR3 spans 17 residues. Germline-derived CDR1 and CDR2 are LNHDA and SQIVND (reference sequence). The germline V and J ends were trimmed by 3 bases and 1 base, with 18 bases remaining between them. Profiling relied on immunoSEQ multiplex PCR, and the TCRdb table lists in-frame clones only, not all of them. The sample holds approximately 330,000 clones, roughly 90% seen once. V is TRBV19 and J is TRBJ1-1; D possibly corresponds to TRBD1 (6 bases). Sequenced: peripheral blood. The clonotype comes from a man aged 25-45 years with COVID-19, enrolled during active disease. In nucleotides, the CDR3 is TGTGCCAGTAGTATTTCACAGGGTCGTTCGCCGAACACTGAAGCTTTCTTT. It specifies CASSISQGRSPNTEAFF.